This is a list of T cell receptor beta chains from one sample in a study of cytomegalovirus exposure and HLA in healthy donors. The repertoire was sequenced with immunoSEQ multiplex PCR; TCRdb's copy has only in-frame clones and lacks some. The sample consists of 150,000 to 200,000 clones, about 79% of them appearing once. The sample was PBMCs. Every receptor here comes from a woman aged 50 to 60 in good health and CMV-seronegative. The CDR3 runs from the conserved cysteine through the conserved F or W. The order of the fields is clone size, D gene, J gene, V gene, CDR3 protein, CDR3 DNA. A D gene is named only where the DNA matches it firmly. Only part of the rows carry a size: once, few, many, or a class if the clone is expanded.

clone size: .
D gene: TRBD1
J gene: TRBJ2-2
V gene: TRBV5-1
CDR3 protein: CASSTRGRSFIPNTGELFF
CDR3 DNA: TGCGCCAGCAGCACCAGGGGGCGTTCTTTTATACCGAACACCGGGGAGCTGTTTTTT

clone size: once
D gene: .
J gene: TRBJ2-7
V gene: TRBV28
CDR3 protein: CARNNGDPETYEQYF
CDR3 DNA: TGTGCCAGAAACAACGGAGACCCAGAAACCTACGAGCAGTACTTC

clone size: .
D gene: .
J gene: TRBJ1-2
V gene: TRBV4-1
CDR3 protein: CASSQVGQGQIRDYGYTF
CDR3 DNA: TGCGCCAGCAGCCAAGTCGGGCAGGGTCAAATCCGTGACTATGGCTACACCTTC

clone size: .
D gene: .
J gene: TRBJ2-5
V gene: TRBV15
CDR3 protein: CATSSIRVQETQYF
CDR3 DNA: TGTGCCACCAGCAGCATCAGGGTTCAAGAGACCCAGTACTTC

clone size: .
D gene: TRBD1
J gene: TRBJ1-5
V gene: TRBV6-5
CDR3 protein: CASSRQGDQPQHF
CDR3 DNA: TGTGCCAGCAGTAGACAGGGGGACCAGCCCCAGCATTTT

clone size: .
D gene: TRBD2
J gene: TRBJ2-3
V gene: TRBV5-5
CDR3 protein: CASSLVSSGRAADTQYF
CDR3 DNA: TGTGCCAGCAGCTTGGTATCCAGCGGGAGGGCCGCAGATACGCAGTATTTT

clone size: .
D gene: .
J gene: TRBJ2-7
V gene: TRBV7-2
CDR3 protein: CASSLARDYEQYF
CDR3 DNA: TGTGCCAGCAGCTTAGCGCGGGACTACGAGCAGTACTTC

clone size: .
D gene: .
J gene: TRBJ1-3
V gene: TRBV28
CDR3 protein: CASSLLASTSSGNTIYF
CDR3 DNA: TGTGCCAGCAGTTTATTAGCATCCACTTCCTCTGGAAACACCATATATTTT

clone size: .
D gene: TRBD1
J gene: TRBJ2-7
V gene: TRBV7-9
CDR3 protein: CSSSLGRDRTEQYF
CDR3 DNA: TGTTCCAGCAGCTTAGGGCGGGACAGGACTGAGCAGTACTTC

clone size: .
D gene: TRBD1
J gene: TRBJ2-7
V gene: TRBV7-2
CDR3 protein: CASSLRDRGEQYF
CDR3 DNA: TGTGCCAGCAGCTTACGGGACAGGGGCGAGCAGTACTTC

clone size: few
D gene: .
J gene: TRBJ2-7
V gene: TRBV2
CDR3 protein: CASSDPFYEQYF
CDR3 DNA: TGTGCCAGCAGTGACCCGTTCTACGAGCAGTACTTC

clone size: .
D gene: TRBD1
J gene: TRBJ1-3
V gene: TRBV18
CDR3 protein: CASSPGQLNSGNTIYF
CDR3 DNA: TGTGCCAGCTCACCGGGACAGCTGAACTCTGGAAACACCATATATTTT

clone size: .
D gene: .
J gene: TRBJ2-7
V gene: TRBV15
CDR3 protein: CATSRDAVNYEQYF
CDR3 DNA: TGTGCCACCAGCAGAGATGCCGTGAACTACGAGCAGTACTTC